Shown below are 26 T cell receptor beta chains from a single sample sequenced in a study of blood T cells in healthy people across ages. Next came a second PCR, run for roughly 6 to 11 cycles, which used a sample-barcoded 5' primer along with a J-beta primer mix. TCRdb re-derived calls from the 5' RACE reads in MiXCR, one entry per CDR3 protein. The profile shows approximately 490,000 distinct CDR3 sequences, about 24% of them singletons. Separately, the same data were catalogued under a study of T cells of mothers and their children.

The sequenced sample was blood. These receptors originate from a boy aged 5-17 years in good health.

This clonotype has more than one count but fewer than ten. This chain joins TRBV7-9 and TRBJ2-1; D is unresolved. CDR3 length: 16 amino acids. Trimming stripped 4 bases from V and 0 bases from J, with 13 bases between. Germline CDR1 and CDR2: SEHNR and FQNEAQ (reference sequence). The CDR3 DNA reads TGTGCCAGCAGCTCTCCAGACCGTAGCTCCTACAATGAGCAGTTCTTC. As protein: CASSSPDRSSYNEQFF.

This clonotype was counted between two and nine times. The chain links TRBV7-2 to TRBJ2-5; the D gene is possibly TRBD2 (5 bases). This CDR3 region has 14 residues. The V and J ends lost 3 bases and 1 base respectively, with 9 bases between them. Germline assignment: CDR1 SGHTA and CDR2 FQGNSA. Written as DNA, the CDR3 is TGTGCCAGCAGCTTCCAGAGCGGCCAAGAGACCCAGTACTTC. Translating gives CASSFQSGQETQYF.

This sequence joins TRBV27 and TRBJ2-1, with D maybe TRBD2 (6 bases). Germline lookup yields CDR1 MNHEY and CDR2 SMNVEV (reference sequence). V was shortened by 6 bases and J by 9 bases, with 21 bases between the two germline ends. The CDR3 sequence is 15 residues long. In DNA, the CDR3 is TGTGCCAGCAGCCACCCGGGACTCCGCTTAATTGAGCAGTTCTTC. It codes for CASSHPGLRLIEQFF.

V is TRBV14 and J is TRBJ2-2; D may correspond to TRBD1 or TRBD2 (5 bases each). The CDR3 spans 16 residues. CDR1 is SGHDN, CDR2 FVKESK, per germline. V was cut by 5 bases and J by 5 bases, with 18 bases left in between. The CDR3 sequence: CASSNGTPAGTGELFF. The CDR3 DNA sequence: TGTGCCAGCAGCAATGGGACCCCGGCCGGGACCGGGGAGCTGTTTTTT.

This chain links TRBV20-1 with TRBJ2-5; 11 bases are a match to TRBD2. The J call could be wrong; TRBJ2-1 is a better fit for the DNA end. From germline, CDR1 is DFQATT and CDR2 SNEGSKA (reference sequence). The CDR3 consists of 16 residues. The CDR3 reads CSAPGTSGTLLYEQFF. The CDR3, as DNA: TGCAGTGCCCCCGGGACTAGCGGAACCCTTTTGTATGAGCAGTTCTTC.

In the case of this clonotype: This CDR3 fails to terminate in the conserved phenylalanine or tryptophan, so it likely reflects a read error. The chain joins TRBV5-1 to TRBJ2-1; D gene unclear. From germline, CDR1 is SGHRS and CDR2 YFSETQ. Trimming shortened V by 3 bases and J by 4 bases, and 11 bases separated the two germline ends. This CDR3 has 14 residues. CDR3 region: CASSSQGAYNEQFV. In DNA form, the CDR3 reads TGCGCCAGCAGCTCGCAAGGAGCTTACAATGAGCAGTTCGTC.

The sample holds a few counts of this clonotype. The chain couples TRBV6-1 to TRBJ2-1; possibly TRBD1 or TRBD2 for D (6 bases each). V was clipped by 7 bases and J by 8 bases, with 12 bases between them. CDR3 size: 12 residues. CDR1 and CDR2 (germline): MNHNS, SASEGT. In DNA form, the CDR3 reads TGTGCCAGCATAGGGGGGTTCCATGAGCAGTTCTTC. Its translation: CASIGGFHEQFF.

This clonotype was detected a few times. The chain recombines TRBV12-3 or TRBV12-4 with TRBJ1-3, with TRBD1 matching 7 bases. There are 16 residues in the CDR3. The trim removed 4 bases at V and 6 bases at J, leaving 12 bases unmatched. CDR3 region: CASSSTLQGQKNTIYF. CDR3 in DNA: TGTGCCAGCAGTTCGACGTTACAGGGGCAGAAAAACACCATATATTTT.

The chain has TRBV10-3 and TRBJ1-2; maybe TRBD1 (5 bases). V was clipped by 0 bases and J by 3 bases, with 11 bases between them. The germline CDR1 and CDR2 sequences are ENHRY and SYGVKD. The CDR3 is 15 residues long. CDR3 sequence reads: CAISESMQGDYGYTF. CDR3 nucleotides: TGTGCCATCAGTGAGTCGATGCAGGGAGACTATGGCTACACCTTC.

This clonotype has a handful of counts. The V gene is TRBV10-3, the J gene TRBJ2-5; 11 nucleotides line up with TRBD1. Judging by the DNA end, TRBJ2-7 fits better; the J call may be wrong. Germline assignment: CDR1 ENHRY and CDR2 SYGVKD. The CDR3 has 18 residues. CDR3 sequence: CAIEAPPRLGQGAYEQYF. CDR3 sequence (DNA): TGTGCCATCGAGGCTCCGCCGCGACTGGGACAGGGGGCCTACGAGCAGTACTTC.

Turning to this clonotype: An end of the junction does not agree with germline; a read error may underlie this. The J gene is TRBJ2-7, the V gene TRBV28; perhaps TRBD1 as D (6 bases). Looked up from germline, CDR1 is MDHEN and CDR2 is SYDVKM. The CDR3 sequence is 15 residues long. The CDR3 spells CASSLYTGSSYKQYF. CDR3 nucleotide sequence: TGTGCCAGCAGTTTATATACAGGGAGCTCCTACAAGCAGTACTTC.

This clonotype showed up just a few times. The chain has TRBV28 and TRBJ2-1; D unclear. This CDR3 contains 13 residues. Germline CDR1 MDHEN, CDR2 SYDVKM. Trimming removed 5 bases from V and 10 bases from J, with 15 bases in between. CDR3 DNA: TGTGCCAGCAGTCCCTATATGGTCGGGGAGCAGTTCTTC. Translated: CASSPYMVGEQFF.

V is TRBV6-6 and J is TRBJ1-1, with no clear D. Germline V gives CDR1 MNHNY, CDR2 SVGAGI (reference sequence). The CDR3 sequence is 14 residues long. Trimming removed 4 bases from V and 4 bases from J, with 13 bases in between. The CDR3, as DNA: TGTGCCAGCAGTTCCCATGAGGTTAGCACTGAAGCTTTCTTT. Its translation: CASSSHEVSTEAFF.

This clonotype has more than one count but fewer than ten. This rearrangement joins TRBV6-1 to TRBJ2-1; tentatively, D is TRBD1 (5 bases). V was cut by 6 bases and J by 16 bases, with 16 bases left in between. Germline-derived CDR1 and CDR2 are MNHNS and SASEGT. The CDR3 contains 11 residues. The CDR3 sequence is CASRGDRFLFF. The CDR3, as DNA: TGTGCCAGCAGGGGCGACAGATTCCTATTCTTC.

The V call is TRBV9, the J call TRBJ1-3; 9 bases align to TRBD1. J was trimmed by 3 bases and V by 3 bases; bases with no gene match: 4. The germline V gene encodes CDR1 SGDLS and CDR2 YYNGEE. This CDR3 has 15 residues. The chain's CDR3 is CASSDTGGLGNTIYF. CDR3 coding DNA: TGTGCCAGCAGCGACACAGGGGGCCTTGGAAACACCATATATTTT.

V and J are TRBV7-9 and TRBJ2-7; a possible D gene is TRBD2 (5 bases). This CDR3 contains 14 residues. Germline V lookup: CDR1 SEHNR, CDR2 FQNEAQ (reference sequence). V gave up 0 bases and J gave up 5 bases, with 11 bases separating them. The CDR3 protein is CASSLAMSGNEQYF. The CDR3 DNA is TGTGCCAGCAGCTTAGCCATGTCCGGGAACGAGCAGTACTTC.

CDR3 residues: CASTPAWGGGNTEAFF. The CDR3 coding sequence is TGTGCCAGCACACCCGCGTGGGGGGGAGGAAACACTGAAGCTTTCTTT. The V call is TRBV28, the J call TRBJ1-1, with D possibly being TRBD1 (5 bases). V was clipped by 7 bases and J by 2 bases, with 20 bases between them. The germline V gene has CDR1 MDHEN and CDR2 SYDVKM. CDR3 size: 16 residues.

In this sample, this clonotype turned up a few times. This rearrangement joins TRBV7-9 to TRBJ1-4; D unresolved. Germline V gene data show CDR1 as SEHNR and CDR2 as FQNEAQ (reference sequence). V was trimmed by 5 bases and J by 8 bases, leaving 15 bases between them. This CDR3 contains 14 residues. CDR3: CASSLRKGDEKLFF. CDR3 nucleotides: TGTGCCAGCAGCCTCCGAAAAGGAGACGAAAAACTGTTTTTT. Using reference TRBV7-9 and TRBJ1-4 for the parts outside the CDR3, the full variable domain is DTGVSQNPRHKITKRGQNVTFRCDPISEHNRLYWYRQTLGQGPEFLTYFQNEAQLEKSRLLSDRFSAERPKGSFSTLEIQRTEQGDSAMYLCASSLRKGDEKLFFGSGTQLSVL.

Turning to this clonotype: One end of the junction does not line up with germline, which may come from a read error. The genes are TRBV6-2 or TRBV6-3 and TRBJ2-5; D is undetermined. The J call is in doubt because the DNA end fits TRBJ2-7 better. This CDR3 contains 15 residues. The germline CDR1 and CDR2 sequences are MNHEY and SVGEGT. The CDR3 sequence is CASSHSLRTTYEQYF. For the CDR3, the DNA is TGTGCCAGCAGTCACTCACTCAGGACGACCTACGAGCAGTACTTC.

In regard to this clonotype: Relative to the germline gene, one junction end is altered; a read error may explain this. The CDR3, as DNA: TGTGCCAGCGGTGAGGAGATCTCTGGGGCCAACGTCCTGACTTTC. As protein: CASGEEISGANVLTF. V is TRBV6-1 and J is TRBJ2-6, with D unresolved. Germline V gene sequence: CDR1 MNHNS, CDR2 SASEGT. CDR3 length equals 15 residues.

This clonotype was seen repeatedly, ten times or more. The CDR3 protein is CATLPWGTGELFF. CDR3 DNA: TGTGCCACCCTGCCCTGGGGCACCGGGGAGCTGTTTTTT. The V gene is TRBV28, the J gene TRBJ2-2; D call uncertain. Trimming pared 10 bases from V and 4 bases from J, leaving 13 bases between. This CDR3 spans 13 amino acids. Germline CDR1 reads MDHEN; CDR2 reads SYDVKM.

With respect to this clonotype: A read error may account for a junction end that differs from germline. J is TRBJ2-1 and V is TRBV19; D remains unclear. Germline loops: CDR1 LNHDA, CDR2 SQIVND (reference sequence). The CDR3 is 15 amino acids. CDR3 residues: CVSRKDRSSYSEQFF. CDR3 DNA sequence: TGTGTCAGTAGGAAAGACCGTAGCTCCTACAGTGAGCAGTTCTTC.

This clonotype occurred a few times. The V and J genes are TRBV28 and TRBJ2-7, with TRBD2 as a possible D gene (5 bases). CDR1 and CDR2 (germline): MDHEN, SYDVKM. This CDR3 has 13 residues. V was cut by 6 bases and J by 1 base, with 10 bases left in between. CDR3: CASSPSRSYEQYF. CDR3 in DNA: TGTGCCAGCAGCCCTAGCAGATCCTACGAGCAGTACTTC.

In its sample, this clonotype was seen once. The chain recombines TRBV5-1 with TRBJ2-5; 9 bases map to TRBD2. The J call could be wrong; TRBJ2-1 is a better fit for the DNA end. The CDR3 loop spans 17 amino acids. The germline V gene encodes CDR1 SGHRS and CDR2 YFSETQ. CDR3 nucleotide sequence: TGCGCCAGCAGCTTGGTGTCCATAGCGGGGGTTTTTGGGGAGCAGTTCTTC. It translates to CASSLVSIAGVFGEQFF.

This clonotype was observed a few times. The missing conserved phenylalanine or tryptophan at the end of this CDR3 makes a read error likely. CDR3 in amino acids: CSASSRTDNEKLFS. The CDR3 DNA reads TGCAGTGCTAGCTCCCGGACGGACAATGAAAAACTGTTTTCT. This chain connects TRBV20-1 to TRBJ1-4; D gene ambiguous. There are 14 residues in the CDR3. The germline V gene has CDR1 DFQATT and CDR2 SNEGSKA (reference sequence). V lost 3 bases, J lost 5 bases, and 13 bases lay in between.

J is TRBJ1-2 and V is TRBV4-3, with D possibly matching TRBD1 (6 bases). Between the trimmed V and J ends, which lost 4 bases and 8 bases, there was a span of 20 bases. Germline CDR1 LGHNA, CDR2 YSLEER. The CDR3 contains 15 residues. Written as DNA, the CDR3 is TGCGCCAGCAGCCCCTTGGTGGGGGGACAACACGGCTACACCTTC. It codes for CASSPLVGGQHGYTF.